This T cell receptor beta chain was retrieved from a study of technical replicates of blood from a few donors. Trimming at V came to 2 bases and at J to 0 bases, leaving 2 bases not matched to a gene. Germline lookup yields CDR1 MNHEY and CDR2 SVGAGI. This CDR3 contains 16 residues. The assay was immunoSEQ multiplex PCR, and TCRdb's table has in-frame clones only and misses some. The sample has 65,000 to 80,000 clones; around 97% are singletons. Specimen: T cells isolated from PBMCs. The sequence derives from a human donor in good health. The chain links TRBV6-5 to TRBJ1-1, with 11 bases matching TRBD1. CDR3 residues: CASSYRGQGVNTEAFF. CDR3 in DNA: TGTGCCAGCAGTTACCGGGGACAGGGGGTGAACACTGAAGCTTTCTTT.